This T cell receptor beta chain originates from a study of OX40 agonist ivuxolimab in advanced cancers. Study information: Head and neck, renal cell, melanoma or hepatocellular carcinoma were the cancers that dose-escalation patients had.

Overall study results and limits: More expanded clones were seen, on average, in CD8+ T cells than in CD4+.

Assay: immunoSEQ multiplex PCR; the TCRdb copy retains only in-frame clones and omits some. The top ten hold about 0.26% of the sample, which has roughly 67,000 clones, 70% to 90% seen once. From germline, CDR1 is SGHVS and CDR2 FQNEAQ. Trimming cost V 6 bases and J 4 bases; bases outside gene matches: 13. CDR3 length equals 16 residues. Comment on this clone: What it binds is unknown.

The source is an adult with an advanced solid tumor such as melanoma, head and neck, liver or kidney cancer. This material consisted of CD4+ or CD8+ T cells sorted from blood, taken in a trial of the OX40 agonist ivuxolimab. This chain joins TRBV7-8 and TRBJ1-2; 8 nucleotides match TRBD1. CDR3 bases: TGTGCCAGCAGTTACGAAAGGACAGGGCGGGCCTATGGCTACACCTTC. As protein: CASSYERTGRAYGYTF. The entire variable domain, with the rest obtained from reference TRBV7-8 and TRBJ1-2, is as follows: GAGVSQSPRYKVAKRGQDVALRCDPISGHVSLFWYQQALGQGPEFLTYFQNEAQLDKSGLPSDRFFAERPEGSVSTLKIQRTQQEDSAVYLCASSYERTGRAYGYTFGSGTRLTVV.